This T cell receptor beta chain is from a study of blood T cell repertoires in COVID-19. Whole-study context: T cells, B-cell-depleted T cells, or PBMCs provided the cDNA or gDNA that served as material.

Germline CDR1 reads SEHNR; CDR2 reads FQNEAQ (reference sequence). This CDR3 has 16 amino acids. Trimming removed 2 bases at V and 5 bases at J, with 17 bases between. Clones were read by immunoSEQ multiplex PCR, and TCRdb kept only the in-frame ones, dropping some. There are about half a million clones in the sample; 80% to 90% occur only once, and approximately 2.9% lies in the top ten. This TCR was sampled from a human donor in a cohort sampled during active COVID-19. V usage is TRBV7-9 and J usage is TRBJ2-3; a weak D match, TRBD2 (6 bases). The sample taken for sequencing was peripheral blood. The CDR3 protein is CASSLRWEARGDTQYF. The CDR3, as DNA: TGTGCCAGCAGCTTAAGGTGGGAGGCCCGCGGAGATACGCAGTATTTT.